The source of this T cell receptor (beta chain) is a study of T-cell reconstitution after alpha-beta-depleted transplantation in children. This clonotype was observed a handful of times. The CDR3 runs to 16 residues. Germline V CDR1 and CDR2: SGDLS, YYNGEE. V lost 0 bases to trimming and J lost 0 bases, with 10 bases between them. For TCRbeta, the library was prepared with unique molecular identifiers. Each CDR3 protein gets one entry after TCRdb re-called the PCR reads with MiXCR. The sample consists of fewer than 400,000 distinct CDR3 sequences, roughly 22% of them appearing once. This chain links TRBV9 with TRBJ2-1; TRBD2 is a possible D gene (5 bases). The receptor comes from a human donor who donated a stem cell graft to a child with acute myeloid leukemia. This specimen consisted of PBMCs from the stem cell graft donor, obtained from the stem cell graft. CDR3 residues: CASSVDYAGSYNEQFF. The CDR3, as DNA: TGTGCCAGCAGCGTAGACTATGCGGGCTCCTACAATGAGCAGTTCTTC.